Reported below is one TCR beta chain. Its antigen target is currently unknown. Per-base qualities were not stored, and no clone one base away is much larger. The CDR3 regions of human TCRbeta chains were analyzed by immunosequencing. Under the source paper's analysis protocol: TCRs in the repertoires were matched against a reference library of SARS-CoV-2-specific TCRs that had been generated with the MIRA antigen-specificity platform. Breadth meant the fraction of unique TCRs that were SARS-CoV-2-associated, whereas depth meant the fraction of total T cells that were SARS-CoV-2-associated. Using the MIRA data, each spike-specific TCR was mapped to the spike region that the TCR reacts to and placed in a CD4 or CD8 class. Log10-transformed breadth and depth values were compared by one-way ANOVA with Sidak's multiple comparisons tests. Imported from immuneACCESS, the table was reduced by TCRdb to in-frame sequences with V and J called. These copies leave out some clones; in studies compared against another copy, an unresolved V gene accounts for under half, and the cause of the remainder is not known. From that table come the V and J calls and clone size; the DNA was used to work out D and trimming. A total of about 190,000 clones appear in this sample, around 93% of them only once. Of the sample, roughly 9.2% falls within the top ten clones.

Trimming at the junction amounts to 0 bases on V and 11 bases on J, and the germline ends lie 19 bases apart. CDR1 and CDR2, looked up from the germline V gene, are LGHNA and YSLEER. The cysteine opens and the phenylalanine closes a CDR3 of 15 amino acids. Of the read, only the CDR3 DNA is kept; its 45 bases are in frame from base 1. The data were taken from a study of T cell responses to AZD1222 COVID-19 vaccine (dated by TCRdb to about 2021). Turning to the overall study: AZD1222 recipients given second doses at about 4 weeks or at about 12 weeks were pooled, since spike-specific TCR depth and breadth were not found to differ between the two schedules. A total of 233 trial participants underwent TCR sequencing, of whom about 210 received two doses of AZD1222 and about 26 received two doses of the MenACWY control vaccine. Enrollment into the trials was organized by age into subgroups of 18-55, 56-69 and 70-plus years, and those subgroups contained roughly 140, 27 and 60 TCR-sequenced participants, respectively. Overall results and qualifications from the work: Spike-specific TCR breadth and depth rose significantly after two AZD1222 doses compared with day 0 and with MenACWY recipients. The 56-69-year group was small, and its depth increase did not reach significance, likely because of low power. Vaccine-associated CD4 TCRs spanned the whole spike protein, with dominant responses in regions 160-218 and 743-854. Reportedly, close to half of the unique spike-specific TCRs recognized epitopes lying outside the regions that are mutated in the B.1.351 and B.1.1.7 variants. Participants were mostly white British, with more females than males. The authors suggested clonal diversity may have been underestimated. Because no samples from the day 14 peak response were available, repertoires could be characterized only after the peak T cell response. Conclusions about previously exposed vaccinees were limited because only six AZD1222 recipients were SARS-CoV-2 seropositive at baseline.

The time point label on this specimen signifies: baseline before first vaccination. Samples from vaccinated people were obtained from the UK trials COV001 and COV002, which included a single-blind randomized controlled phase 2/3 trial of AZD1222 (ChAdOx1 nCoV-19) in healthy adults. Trial participant PBMC samples were collected at day 0 and day 28 after the second dose for TCRbeta chain sequencing. The sequencing used peripheral blood, collected on day 0 of AZD1222 vaccination. The sequence joins TRBV4-3 to TRBJ1-1; TRBD1 is a weak D gene call, 5 bases matching. The receptor was isolated from an adult in good health. The CDR3 is CASSQDFFTGDGAFF. In nucleotides, the sequence is TGCGCCAGCAGCCAAGATTTTTTTACGGGGGATGGGGCTTTCTTT.